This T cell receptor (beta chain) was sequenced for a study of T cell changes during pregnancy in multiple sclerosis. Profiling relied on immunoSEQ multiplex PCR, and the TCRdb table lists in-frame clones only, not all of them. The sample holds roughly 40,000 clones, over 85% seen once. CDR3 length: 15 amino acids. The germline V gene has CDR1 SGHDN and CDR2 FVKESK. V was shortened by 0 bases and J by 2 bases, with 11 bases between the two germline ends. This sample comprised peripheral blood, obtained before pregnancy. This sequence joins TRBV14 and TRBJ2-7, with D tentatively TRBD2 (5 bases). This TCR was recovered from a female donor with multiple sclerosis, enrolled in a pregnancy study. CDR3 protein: CASSQDTGITYEQYF. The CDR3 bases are TGTGCCAGCAGCCAAGATACCGGGATCACCTACGAGCAGTACTTC.